The next 26 T cell receptor beta chains were all read from a single sample in a study of OX40 agonist ivuxolimab in advanced cancers. Data came from immunoSEQ multiplex PCR; TCRdb stores just in-frame clones and leaves some out. In the table there are about 30,000 clones, about 88% of which are singletons. Sequencing was performed on CD4+ or CD8+ T cells sorted from blood, taken in a trial of the OX40 agonist ivuxolimab. Receptor source: an adult with an advanced solid tumor such as melanoma, head and neck, liver or kidney cancer.

The V call is TRBV11-2, the J call TRBJ2-7; 7 bases fit TRBD1. Trimming removed 4 bases from V and 3 bases from J; junction bases left unmatched: 6. Germline V gives CDR1 SGHAT, CDR2 FQNNGV. The CDR3 is 14 amino acids. CDR3 nucleotide sequence: TGTGCCAGCAGCTCCCCGGGACAGTTCTACGAGCAGTACTTC. Its protein product is CASSSPGQFYEQYF.

This clone was counted only a few times. The chain uses TRBV12-5 and TRBJ1-1, with a possible D match to TRBD1 (5 bases). Trimming took 6 bases from V and 1 from J, leaving 12 bases between them. The CDR3 sequence is 14 residues long. Germline CDR1 reads LGHNT; CDR2 reads FRNRAP. The CDR3 here is CASGMDTRNTEAFF. CDR3 in DNA: TGTGCTAGTGGGATGGACACGAGGAACACTGAAGCTTTCTTT.

V and J are TRBV27 and TRBJ1-6; no clear D. Germline V gene lookup returns CDR1 MNHEY and CDR2 SMNVEV (reference sequence). V lost 3 bases, J lost 10 bases, and 7 bases lay in between. The CDR3 runs 12 residues. The CDR3 nucleotides read TGTGCCAGCAGTTTCCTCGGGTCACCCCTCCACTTT. Protein: CASSFLGSPLHF.

The genes are TRBV7-9 and TRBJ2-1; 13 positions match TRBD2. The V gene's germline CDR1 is SEHNR and CDR2 FQNEAQ (reference sequence). With 3 bases clipped from V and 8 bases from J, the junction kept 7 bases outside the gene matches. The CDR3 totals 16 residues. The CDR3 DNA follows: TGTGCCAGCAGCTTCCCCGGGACTAGCGGGGAATATGAGCAGTTCTTC. Protein: CASSFPGTSGEYEQFF.

J is TRBJ2-7 and V is TRBV28; 7 bases map to TRBD2. The CDR3 totals 15 residues. The V and J ends lost 6 bases and 2 bases, in that order; junction bases with no gene match: 10. In germline, CDR1 is MDHEN, CDR2 SYDVKM. The CDR3 region has the DNA TGTGCCAGCAGCAGCCCTAGCGGACCCACCTACGAGCAGTACTTC. Its translation: CASSSPSGPTYEQYF.

V is TRBV27 and J is TRBJ1-1; no clear D gene. Trimming removed 8 bases at V and 3 bases at J, with 10 bases between. The germline CDR1 and CDR2 sequences are MNHEY and SMNVEV (reference sequence). The CDR3 is made up of 12 amino acids. The CDR3 DNA sequence: TGTGCCAGCCGGGGAGGGTACACTGAAGCTTTCTTT. Its translation is CASRGGYTEAFF.

CDR3 DNA sequence: TGTGCCACCTTGACCTGGGCCCCGAAAGACTATGGCTACACCTTC. The encoded protein is CATLTWAPKDYGYTF. The V gene is TRBV6-5, the J gene TRBJ1-2; D unresolved. CDR1 and CDR2 (germline): MNHEY, SVGAGI. Trimming stripped 10 bases from V and 3 bases from J, with 21 bases between. The CDR3 totals 15 residues.

The genes are TRBV28 and TRBJ2-4; possibly TRBD1 for D (6 bases). The germline V and J ends were trimmed by 6 bases and 3 bases, with 12 bases remaining between them. Germline CDR1 is MDHEN and CDR2 is SYDVKM. This CDR3 is 14 amino acids long. CDR3 sequence (DNA): TGTGCCAGCAGGGGAACAGGGATCAAAAACATTCAGTACTTC. It specifies CASRGTGIKNIQYF.

The genes are TRBV4-1 and TRBJ1-1, with 10 bases aligning to TRBD1. The CDR3 sequence is 16 residues long. The junction had 6 bases not matched to a gene; V was cut back by 3 bases and J by 2 bases. The germline gives CDR1 MGHRA, CDR2 YSYEKL. The chain's CDR3 is CASSHPGQGTNTEAFF. CDR3 sequence (DNA): TGCGCCAGCAGCCACCCGGGACAGGGGACAAACACTGAAGCTTTCTTT.

The rearrangement links TRBV5-8 to TRBJ2-7; 11 bases are a match to TRBD1. Germline V gene data show CDR1 as SGHTS and CDR2 as YDEGEE. Germline trimming cut 5 bases from V and 5 bases from J; bases unmatched to any gene: 6. The CDR3 spans 14 residues. The CDR3 here is CASRWTGGYNEQYF. The DNA of the CDR3 is TGTGCCAGCAGGTGGACAGGGGGCTACAACGAGCAGTACTTC.

This chain uses TRBV7-3 with TRBJ1-1, with 7 bases fitting TRBD1. CDR3 size: 14 residues. The V and J ends lost 2 bases and 3 bases, in that order; junction bases with no gene match: 3. The V gene's germline CDR1 is SGHTA and CDR2 FQGTGA. CDR3 amino acids: CASSLLGQDTEAFF. The CDR3 DNA sequence: TGTGCCAGCAGCTTATTAGGACAGGACACTGAAGCTTTCTTT.

In this sample, this clone turned up a few times. V is TRBV6-5 and J is TRBJ1-4; D call uncertain. CDR1 is MNHEY and CDR2 is SVGAGI in the germline V gene. Between the trimmed V and J ends, which lost 5 bases and 10 bases, there was a span of 14 bases. The CDR3 is made up of 13 amino acids. CDR3 coding DNA: TGTGCCAGCAGTCTCCCACACGGGCGAAAACTGTTTTTT. This translates into CASSLPHGRKLFF.

The genes are TRBV7-9 and TRBJ2-1, with D possibly TRBD1 on 6 matching bases. Germline CDR1 reads SEHNR; CDR2 reads FQNEAQ (reference sequence). V was shortened by 6 bases and J by 5 bases, with 23 bases between the two germline ends. The CDR3 sequence is 17 residues long. The CDR3 protein is CASSSLQGKLGNNEQFF. The CDR3 bases are TGTGCCAGCAGTTCTCTTCAGGGGAAGCTTGGGAACAATGAGCAGTTCTTC.

This rearrangement joins TRBV10-1 to TRBJ1-2; D is unclear. This CDR3 comprises 14 residues. In germline, CDR1 is WNHNN, CDR2 SYGVQD (reference sequence). V was clipped by 0 bases and J by 7 bases, with 12 bases between them. This CDR3 is CASSESGVPSGYTF. The CDR3 nucleotides read TGCGCCAGCAGTGAGTCGGGCGTCCCCTCTGGCTACACCTTC.

The genes are TRBV5-1 and TRBJ2-7; 7 bases are shared with TRBD1. This CDR3 is built from 13 residues. The germline V gene encodes CDR1 SGHRS and CDR2 YFSETQ. V gave up 3 bases and J gave up 3 bases; unmatched junction bases: 3. The CDR3 reads CASSSGQDYEQYF. The DNA for the CDR3 is TGCGCCAGCAGCTCTGGACAGGACTACGAGCAGTACTTC.

This chain joins TRBV19 and TRBJ2-7; TRBD1 or TRBD2 may be the D gene (6 bases each). Germline CDR1 reads LNHDA; CDR2 reads SQIVND (reference sequence). Trimming took off 3 bases at V and 4 bases at J, with 10 bases between the two ends. CDR3 length equals 13 residues. CDR3 nucleotide sequence: TGTGCCAGTAGTATGGGGGGCCCTTACGAGCAGTACTTC. Amino acids: CASSMGGPYEQYF.

The V and J genes are TRBV7-9 and TRBJ1-3; D remains ambiguous. Germline V gene lookup returns CDR1 SEHNR and CDR2 FQNEAQ (reference sequence). V dropped 1 base and J dropped 4 bases, with 14 bases sitting between them. CDR3 size: 16 residues. The CDR3 sequence: CASSLGTRTSGNTIYF. In nucleotides, the CDR3 is TGTGCCAGCAGCTTAGGGACTCGGACGTCCGGAAACACCATATATTTT.

V gene TRBV30 combines with J gene TRBJ2-2; D not resolved. Trimming cost V 8 bases and J 6 bases, with 16 bases left between them. The CDR3 has 13 residues. Germline V gene lookup returns CDR1 GTSNPN and CDR2 SVGIG (reference sequence). The DNA for the CDR3 is TGTGCCCTAGAACCTTCCGCCCCCGGGGAGCTGTTTTTT. Encoded protein: CALEPSAPGELFF.

This clone was seen just once. V and J are TRBV9 and TRBJ2-7; no clear D. The CDR3 contains 14 residues. Germline values: CDR1 SGDLS, CDR2 YYNGEE. Trimming cost V 0 bases and J 4 bases, with 11 bases left between them. The CDR3 DNA follows: TGTGCCAGCAGCGTAGGATGGGCTGGGTACGAGCAGTACTTC. Protein sequence: CASSVGWAGYEQYF.

The rearrangement joins TRBV7-2 to TRBJ2-2, with 14 positions matching TRBD2. Germline V gene lookup returns CDR1 SGHTA and CDR2 FQGNSA. The CDR3 totals 18 residues. V shed 5 bases, J shed 2 bases, and the junction held 7 bases outside the gene matches. The CDR3 is CASSPGTSGGSNTGELFF. CDR3 coding DNA: TGTGCCAGCAGCCCAGGGACTAGCGGGGGCTCAAACACCGGGGAGCTGTTTTTT.

The rearrangement uses TRBV11-2 and TRBJ1-6; the D gene is possibly TRBD1 (5 bases). V lost 3 bases and J lost 0, with 15 bases in between. The length of the CDR3 is 18 residues. Germline V gene sequence: CDR1 SGHAT, CDR2 FQNNGV. The CDR3 loop is CASSFTREGSSYNSPLHF. CDR3 bases: TGTGCCAGCAGCTTTACCAGGGAGGGGAGCTCCTATAATTCACCCCTCCACTTT. The full variable domain, its missing parts supplied by reference TRBV11-2 and TRBJ1-6, is EAGVAQSPRYKIIEKRQSVAFWCNPISGHATLYWYQQILGQGPKLLIQFQNNGVVDDSQLPKDRFSAERLKGVDSTLKIQPAKLEDSAVYLCASSFTREGSSYNSPLHFGNGTRLTVT.

V gene TRBV27 combines with J gene TRBJ1-4; D uncertain. V lost 2 bases, J lost 5 bases, and 15 bases lay in between. The CDR3 extends over 16 amino acids. CDR1 is MNHEY and CDR2 is SMNVEV in the germline V gene (reference sequence). CDR3 nucleotide sequence: TGTGCCAGCAGTTTACGGGGAGGGATCGTGAATGAAAAACTGTTTTTT. Encoded protein: CASSLRGGIVNEKLFF.

V gene TRBV29-1 combines with J gene TRBJ2-7; TRBD2 matches at 12 bases. The J segment lost 3 bases and the V segment lost 5 bases, leaving 8 bases of the junction unmatched. CDR3 length: 15 residues. In germline, CDR1 is SQVTM, CDR2 ANQGSEA. This chain's CDR3 is CSVIGLAGKGYEQYF. In nucleotides, the CDR3 is TGCAGCGTTATTGGACTAGCGGGAAAGGGCTACGAGCAGTACTTC.

The CDR3, as DNA: TGTGCCTGGAGGGGGTACGGCGACGCGAATGAGCAGTTCTTC. It yields the protein CAWRGYGDANEQFF. V gene TRBV30 combines with J gene TRBJ2-1; D is unresolved. This CDR3 spans 14 amino acids. V was clipped by 3 bases and J by 7 bases, with 16 bases between them. Germline V gene data show CDR1 as GTSNPN and CDR2 as SVGIG (reference sequence). The full variable domain, rest sourced from reference TRBV30 and TRBJ2-1, is SQTIHQWPATLVQPVGSPLSLECTVEGTSNPNLYWYRQAAGRGLQLLFYSVGIGQISSEVPQNLSASRPQDRQFILSSKKLLLSDSGFYLCAWRGYGDANEQFFGPGTRLTVL.

The CDR3 reads CSAAGEPQETQYF. CDR3 DNA: TGCAGCGCCGCAGGGGAGCCCCAAGAGACCCAGTACTTC. The chain is built from TRBV29-1 and TRBJ2-5; a weak D match, TRBD1 (6 bases). The V end lost 7 bases, the J end lost 1 base, and 13 bases lay between the germline ends. CDR3 length: 13 residues. Germline CDR1 and CDR2: SQVTM and ANQGSEA.

This clone was detected only a few times. The chain recombines TRBV5-5 with TRBJ1-1; TRBD1 might be the D (5 bases). Germline CDR1 is SGHKS and CDR2 is YYEKEE (reference sequence). Trimming stripped 2 bases from V and 8 bases from J, with 10 bases between. This CDR3 comprises 12 residues. The CDR3 loop reads CASSFTGEEAFF. The DNA of the CDR3 is TGTGCCAGCAGCTTTACAGGCGAGGAAGCTTTCTTT.